This TCR beta chain was recorded in a study of tissue T cells after allogeneic stem cell transplantation. This clone was observed a few times. Its specificity is unknown. Gene names and germline refer to mouse. Coverage ceases 1 residue before the CDR3 finishes, and the germline J gene fills in the end. Repertoires were generated with immunoSEQ multiplex PCR, while TCRdb's copy carries only in-frame clones and drops some. The table shows around 6,200 clones, with approximately 45% occurring only once. Notes on the study in general: Tissue-detected TCR repertoire was only partly captured by blood and spleen T cells.

The germline V gene encodes CDR1 MSHET and CDR2 SYDVDS. The CDR3 contains 15 residues. Deletions cut 2 bases from V and 0 bases from J, with 9 bases between. Time point of the sample: mouse harvest day 7 after allogeneic transplant. The graft held 10^6 splenic CD5+ T cells and 10^7 T-cell-depleted bone marrow cells. Sample: gut tissue. The TCR comes from a female BALB/c mouse given C57BL/6 T cells with graft-versus-host disease after an allogeneic hematopoietic cell transplant. This chain connects TRBV29 to TRBJ2-3; TRBD2 might be the D (6 bases). The CDR3 sequence is CASSLAGTSAETLYF. CDR3 bases read: TGTGCTAGCAGTTTAGCTGGGACTAGTGCAGAAACGCTGTAT.